This TCR beta chain was sequenced in a study of control samples from healthy donors and cancer patients. The CDR3 spans 18 residues. In germline, CDR1 is MGHRA, CDR2 YSYEKL. With 1 base clipped from V and 5 bases from J, the junction kept 6 bases outside the gene matches. Profiling relied on immunoSEQ multiplex PCR, and the TCRdb table lists in-frame clones only, not all of them. The sample comprises 150,000 to 200,000 clones, approximately 94% of which are singletons, and 1.1% to 1.5% rests with the top ten. V gene TRBV4-1 combines with J gene TRBJ2-2, with 14 bases lining up with TRBD2. The clonotype comes from a woman aged 18-29 years in good health. The sample was blood. Here the CDR3 reads CASSQGGLAGVGTGELFF. As DNA, the CDR3 is TGCGCCAGCAGCCAAGGGGGACTAGCGGGAGTAGGGACCGGGGAGCTGTTTTTT.